This section outlines one T cell receptor beta chain sequence together with its context. In the source study's methods: Cell counts per sample came from amplifying reference gene primers. The assay was immunoSEQ multiplex PCR, and TCRdb's table has in-frame clones only and misses some. V, J and clone size are those of that table, while D and trimming were read from the DNA. The table lists a few hundred thousand clones, over 70% of them singletons. This sample stems from a study of blood T cell repertoires in COVID-19. The wider study: The samples span acute and convalescent COVID-19 from the United States, Italy and Spain.

Enrollment of patients from Seattle took place during active infection, with longitudinal follow-up. With V trimmed by 2 bases and J by 0 bases, 0 bases remained unmatched. The germline V gene has CDR1 KGHDR and CDR2 SFDVKD. The CDR3 totals 17 residues. Source material: peripheral blood. The sequence derives from a woman aged 70-85 years with COVID-19, enrolled during active disease. The V and J genes are TRBV24-1 and TRBJ2-2; 12 bases are a match to TRBD2. The CDR3 coding sequence is TGTGCCACCAGTGATTCTAGCGGGAGGGCGAACACCGGGGAGCTGTTTTTT. Amino acids: CATSDSSGRANTGELFF.